This T cell receptor (beta chain) is drawn from a study of a mutant IDH1 vaccine in newly diagnosed glioma (dated by TCRdb to 2020 to 2022). Describing the broader study: Vaccination began 4-6 weeks after radiotherapy alone, or alongside temozolomide cycles in the chemotherapy-containing groups. Of the 32 treated patients, around 62% were male and 37.5% were female, and the mean age was around 40 years. Before enrollment, most patients had been given radiochemotherapy with temozolomide as standard therapy, while the rest had received either radiotherapy alone or temozolomide alone. The week-35 safety follow-up was designated visit V12, and the week-47 end of study was designated visit V13. Peripheral blood was collected at six visits: V03 (baseline), V05, V07, V10, V12 and V13. Longitudinal TCRB deep sequencing was done for 25 to 30 treated patients, wherever samples were available for exploratory analyses.

What this sample's time point label stands for: week 35, safety follow-up. Each vaccine dose was 300 ug of a 20-mer mutant IDH1 peptide in Montanide, given subcutaneously with topical imiquimod. Patients were given eight vaccinations, in weeks 1, 3, 5, 7, 11, 15, 19 and 23, which matched visits V03 through V10. The donors had newly diagnosed IDH1-mutant astrocytomas of WHO grade 3 or 4 that showed loss of nuclear ATRX. The samples were drawn from NOA16, a multicentre, single-arm, open-label phase I trial in Germany that tested a mutant IDH1 peptide vaccine in humans for the first time. Genomic DNA for TCRB sequencing was extracted from EDTA blood using the DNeasy Blood and Tissue Kit. The germline V gene yields LGHNT for CDR1 and FRNRAP for CDR2. Inclusive of the bounding cysteine and phenylalanine, the CDR3 is 17 residues long. Only the CDR3 DNA is retained, 51 bases long and in frame from the first base. Unmatched junction bases come to 10, with V trimmed by 2 bases and J by 6 bases.

About this clone: No antigen is known for it. Nothing much larger sits one base from this clone, and base qualities are not available.

To prepare the library, the immunoSEQ multiplex PCR assay was applied. Rearranged TCR beta chain sequences were amplified using the hsTCRB Kit according to the manufacturer's protocol. TCRB libraries were sequenced on an Illumina MiSeq. In the source study's methods: The proprietary platform of the kit vendor was used for demultiplexing, trimming and gene mapping. This is the immuneACCESS table as TCRdb keeps it, with only in-frame sequences that have V and J called. A part of the clones is gone; compared with another copy, unresolved V genes explain less than half, and the rest is unexplained. V and J calls and clone size are given by that table; D and trimming were obtained from the DNA. Within this sample are about 48,000 clones, with roughly three quarters of them counted one time only. The top ten clonotypes cover over 6.5% of the sample. Overall study outcomes, separate from this receptor: Pseudoprogression seemed to be unrelated to changes in the top peripheral T cell clonotypes found by TCRB sequencing. PBMC samples for TCRB deep sequencing were selected based on availability. Immune responses induced by the vaccine were seen in more than 85% of patients across multiple MHC alleles. The authors stated that sample limitations prevented analyses of patient blood samples from being reproduced.

This receptor was identified in a man in his forties with glioma. The sequence links TRBV12-5 to TRBJ2-3; TRBD2 agrees with 11 junctional bases. This sample comprised PBMCs, obtained from a glioma patient whose treatment included an IDH1 peptide vaccine. In nucleotides, the sequence is TGTGCTAGTGGTTTGTACAAAACTAGCGGGGGAACGGATACGCAGTATTTT. Its coded protein is CASGLYKTSGGTDTQYF. Extended through the reference TRBV12-5 and TRBJ2-3 proteins, this CDR3 yields the full variable domain: DARVTQTPRHKVTEMGQEVTMRCQPILGHNTVFWYRQTMMQGLELLAYFRNRAPLDDSGMPKDRFSAEMPDATLATLKIQPSEPRDSAVYFCASGLYKTSGGTDTQYFGPGTRLTVL.